The 21 T cell receptor beta chains given below trace back to one sample, sequenced in a study of control samples from healthy donors and cancer patients. Measured with immunoSEQ multiplex PCR; TCRdb has only the in-frame clones, and not every one. The sample shows around 70,000 clones, 94% of them seen only once. The sequenced material came from blood. The receptors here all came from a woman aged 25 to 39 in good health.

This clone was seen just once. The chain has TRBV9 and TRBJ2-7; D gene uncertain. This CDR3 spans 12 amino acids. Germline V lookup: CDR1 SGDLS, CDR2 YYNGEE. V gave up 5 bases and J gave up 5 bases, with 11 bases separating them. CDR3 loop: CASSRSDDEQYF. The DNA of the CDR3 is TGTGCCAGCAGTCGGAGTGACGACGAGCAGTACTTC.

The chain combines TRBV27 with TRBJ2-2; D ambiguous. The germline V gene has CDR1 MNHEY and CDR2 SMNVEV (reference sequence). CDR3 length equals 15 residues. V was cut by 7 bases and J by 1 base, with 13 bases left in between. CDR3 in amino acids: CASIHYPGNTGELFF. The CDR3 DNA sequence: TGTGCCAGCATTCACTATCCGGGGAACACCGGGGAGCTGTTTTTT.

This sequence joins TRBV28 and TRBJ1-3; maybe TRBD1 (6 bases). CDR3 length: 13 amino acids. Trimming removed 8 bases from V and 1 base from J, with 9 bases in between. The germline CDR1 and CDR2 sequences are MDHEN and SYDVKM. Here the CDR3 DNA reads TGTGCCAGCCATACAGGGTCTGGAAACACCATATATTTT. Encoded protein: CASHTGSGNTIYF.

The chain is built from TRBV5-4 and TRBJ2-2; D call uncertain. CDR3 length: 16 amino acids. Looked up from germline, CDR1 is SGHNT and CDR2 is YYREEE (reference sequence). The V end was cut by 4 bases, the J end by 1 base, with 14 bases between. This CDR3 is CASSPDGPVNTGELFF. The CDR3 DNA reads TGTGCCAGCAGCCCCGACGGCCCGGTGAACACCGGGGAGCTGTTTTTT.

The genes are TRBV4-1 and TRBJ2-5; 10 bases match TRBD2. The CDR3 consists of 14 residues. V lost 6 bases, J lost 4 bases, and 5 bases stayed unmatched. Germline values: CDR1 MGHRA, CDR2 YSYEKL. For the CDR3, the DNA is TGCGCCAGCAGTCCCGGGACTAGCGTAGAGACCCAGTACTTC. Translation gives CASSPGTSVETQYF.

The rearrangement links TRBV12-5 to TRBJ2-3; 10 bases are a match to TRBD1. V shed 7 bases, J shed 2 bases, and the junction held 12 bases outside the gene matches. CDR3 length: 17 residues. Germline CDR1 reads LGHNT; CDR2 reads FRNRAP. CDR3 sequence reads: CASASTGQGVPTDTQYF. Written as DNA, the CDR3 is TGTGCTAGTGCCTCTACCGGACAGGGGGTTCCCACAGATACGCAGTATTTT.

The chain has TRBV18 and TRBJ1-2, with 7 bases fitting TRBD1. Germline V gene sequence: CDR1 KGHSH, CDR2 LQKENI. The ends lost 3 bases at V and 8 bases at J; junction bases unmatched: 9. This CDR3 has 14 residues. CDR3 sequence: CASSPGTAPEGYTF. CDR3 nucleotide sequence: TGTGCCAGCTCACCCGGGACAGCACCGGAGGGCTACACCTTC.

CDR3 residues: CASSRLLGDRHTGELFF. The CDR3 nucleotides are TGTGCCAGCAGTCGCCTCCTTGGGGACAGGCACACCGGGGAGCTGTTTTTT. The chain is built from TRBV6-6 and TRBJ2-2; 8 nucleotides match TRBD1. The CDR3 runs to 17 residues. CDR1 is MNHNY and CDR2 is SVGAGI in the germline V gene (reference sequence). V trimming: 5 bases; J trimming: 3 bases; junction bases outside the gene matches: 11.

J is TRBJ1-4 and V is TRBV18, with 7 bases that match TRBD1. The CDR3 totals 15 residues. From germline, CDR1 is KGHSH and CDR2 LQKENI. Trimming removed 6 bases from V and 4 bases from J; junction bases left unmatched: 8. The CDR3 nucleotides are TGTGCCAGCTCCCCGCGGACAGGAGATAATGAAAAACTGTTTTTT. It encodes CASSPRTGDNEKLFF.

This CDR3 reads CARRGKNTEAFF. For the CDR3, the DNA is TGTGCCAGGAGGGGGAAGAACACTGAAGCTTTCTTT. V and J are TRBV19 and TRBJ1-1, with D tentatively TRBD1 (6 bases). The CDR3 is 12 amino acids. From germline, CDR1 is LNHDA and CDR2 SQIVND (reference sequence). V lost 9 bases and J 1 base, leaving 9 bases between the germline ends.

V usage is TRBV11-3 and J usage is TRBJ1-1; D is unresolved. This CDR3 is built from 14 residues. With 4 bases removed from V and 1 base from J, the gap between germline ends came to 10 bases. Germline CDR1 SGHNT, CDR2 YENEEA. Here the CDR3 reads CASSSSLGNTEAFF. For the CDR3, the DNA is TGTGCCAGCAGCTCCTCCCTTGGGAACACTGAAGCTTTCTTT.

This chain joins TRBV6-5 and TRBJ1-2; 7 nucleotides line up with TRBD1. The germline V gene encodes CDR1 MNHEY and CDR2 SVGAGI. Losses at the gene ends were 5 bases for V and 7 bases for J; bases not matched to a gene: 13. The CDR3 consists of 15 residues. The CDR3 reads CASSPQSTGQAGYTF. DNA for the CDR3: TGTGCCAGCAGTCCCCAATCGACAGGGCAGGCTGGCTACACCTTC.

The genes are TRBV5-1 and TRBJ1-2, with 7 bases identical to TRBD1. J was trimmed by 4 bases and V by 0 bases; bases with no gene match: 6. The length of the CDR3 is 15 residues. Germline assignment: CDR1 SGHRS and CDR2 YFSETQ. In DNA, the CDR3 is TGCGCCAGCAGCTTGGACGGGACAGCCTTCTATGGCTACACCTTC. Its protein is CASSLDGTAFYGYTF.

The CDR3 DNA follows: TGTGCCAGCAGCCAAGCGGAGGGGTCCAACACCGGGGAGCTGTTTTTT. It codes for CASSQAEGSNTGELFF. This rearrangement joins TRBV3-1 (or the pseudogene TRBV3-2) to TRBJ2-2; TRBD2 might be the D (6 bases). Germline assignment: CDR1 LGHDT and CDR2 YNNKEL (reference sequence). This CDR3 comprises 16 residues. The V and J ends lost 1 base and 2 bases respectively, with 11 bases between them.

CDR3 amino acids: CASSLPRGKDRASYEQYF. The CDR3 DNA follows: TGTGCCAGCAGCTTGCCACGGGGGAAGGACAGGGCCTCCTACGAGCAGTACTTC. The V and J genes are TRBV5-6 and TRBJ2-7, with TRBD1 matching over 8 bases. The trim removed 1 base at V and 0 bases at J, leaving 12 bases unmatched. The CDR3 has 18 amino acids. From germline, CDR1 is SGHDT and CDR2 YYEEEE.

The V and J genes are TRBV6-5 and TRBJ1-2; perhaps TRBD1 as D (6 bases). Between the trimmed V and J ends, which lost 7 bases and 5 bases, there was a span of 17 bases. This CDR3 comprises 14 residues. The V gene's germline CDR1 is MNHEY and CDR2 SVGAGI. The CDR3 DNA sequence: TGTGCCAGCAATTATGAAGGGACAAAGTATGGCTACACCTTC. Translated, it gives CASNYEGTKYGYTF.

The chain employs TRBV20-1 and TRBJ2-5; the D is unclear. Germline V CDR1 and CDR2: DFQATT, SNEGSKA (reference sequence). V lost 5 bases and J lost 2, with 6 bases in between. The CDR3 sequence is 11 residues long. Here the CDR3 reads CSAVSQETQYF. DNA of the CDR3: TGCAGTGCTGTATCTCAAGAGACCCAGTACTTC.

The chain combines TRBV7-9 with TRBJ1-4; D remains unclear. Deletions cut 2 bases from V and 8 bases from J, with 18 bases between. There are 16 residues in the CDR3. CDR1 and CDR2 (germline): SEHNR, FQNEAQ (reference sequence). CDR3 bases: TGTGCCAGCAGCTTAAGGCAGCTACTTGACGGGGAAAAACTGTTTTTT. It encodes CASSLRQLLDGEKLFF.

Only one count was recorded for this clone. CDR3: CASSLERDRVFAETQYF. The DNA of the CDR3 is TGTGCCAGCAGCTTAGAGAGGGACAGGGTTTTCGCCGAGACCCAGTACTTC. The chain couples TRBV7-9 to TRBJ2-5, with TRBD1 matching over 9 bases. CDR1 is SEHNR, CDR2 FQNEAQ, per germline (reference sequence). This CDR3 spans 17 amino acids. The junction had 11 bases not matched to a gene; V was cut back by 1 base and J by 5 bases.

The V and J genes are TRBV27 and TRBJ1-1; tentative D call: TRBD1 (5 bases). CDR1 and CDR2 from the germline V gene are MNHEY and SMNVEV (reference sequence). The length of the CDR3 is 13 residues. Trimming pared 6 bases from V and 1 base from J, leaving 9 bases between. The CDR3 sequence is CASSPQGNTEAFF. In DNA, the CDR3 is TGTGCCAGCAGCCCTCAGGGGAACACTGAAGCTTTCTTT.

The chain uses TRBV30 and TRBJ2-3; tentatively, D is TRBD2 (5 bases). V lost 3 bases and J 4 bases, leaving 14 bases between the germline ends. The CDR3 has 14 amino acids. Germline CDR1 and CDR2: GTSNPN and SVGIG (reference sequence). CDR3 sequence (DNA): TGTGCCTGGAGGGTGCCCGGAGGTCCAGATACGCAGTATTTT. It specifies CAWRVPGGPDTQYF.